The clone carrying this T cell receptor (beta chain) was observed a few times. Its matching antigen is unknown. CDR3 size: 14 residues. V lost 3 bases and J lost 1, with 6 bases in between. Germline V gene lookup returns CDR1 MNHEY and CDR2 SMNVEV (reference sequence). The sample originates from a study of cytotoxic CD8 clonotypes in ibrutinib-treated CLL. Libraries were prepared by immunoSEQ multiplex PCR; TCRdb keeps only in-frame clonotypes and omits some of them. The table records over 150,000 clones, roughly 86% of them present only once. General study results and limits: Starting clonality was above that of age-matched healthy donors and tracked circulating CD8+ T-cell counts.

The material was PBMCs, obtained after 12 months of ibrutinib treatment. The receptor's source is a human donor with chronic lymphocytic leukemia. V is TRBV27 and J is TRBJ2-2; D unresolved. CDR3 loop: CASSLNRNTGELFF. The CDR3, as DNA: TGTGCCAGCAGTTTGAACAGGAACACCGGGGAGCTGTTTTTT.